These 9 T cell receptor beta chains came from one sample sequenced in a study of regulatory T cells in long-lasting Graves disease. Arm-PCR of CDR3 regions and iRepertoire HTBI primers were used to build TCR beta libraries. TCRdb reprocessed the multiplex PCR reads via MiXCR and lists one record per CDR3 protein. The sample has hundreds of thousands of distinct CDR3 sequences; roughly 15% are singletons. The time point: newly diagnosed GD, antithyroid drugs for less than 3 months. The TCR library was prepared using RNA isolated from PBMCs. The same sample was also studied in work on T cells in Graves' hyperthyroidism and ophthalmopathy.

Here the sequenced sample was peripheral blood mononuclear cells (PBMCs), taken at new diagnosis, from a patient treated with antithyroid drugs. These receptors came from a woman between 25 and 40 years old with Graves disease.

This clonotype has ten or more counts. This chain uses TRBV7-9 with TRBJ1-2, with D possibly TRBD1 on 6 matching bases. CDR1 and CDR2 from the germline V gene are SEHNR and FQNEAQ (reference sequence). V lost 3 bases and J lost 4, with 12 bases in between. The CDR3 has 14 residues. CDR3 DNA: TGTGCCAGCAGCTTGGACAGTGAGATCTATGGCTACACCTTC. Its translation is CASSLDSEIYGYTF.

Ten or more counts support this clonotype. The genes are TRBV15 and TRBJ2-7, with TRBD2 matching 8 bases. This CDR3 comprises 14 residues. CDR1 and CDR2 from the germline V gene are LNHNV and YYDKDF (reference sequence). V shed 1 base, J shed 3 bases, and the junction held 2 bases outside the gene matches. CDR3 loop: CATSRVTSGYEQYF. CDR3 sequence (DNA): TGTGCCACCAGCAGAGTAACTAGCGGCTACGAGCAGTACTTC.

This clonotype occurred once. The rearrangement joins TRBV19 to TRBJ2-3; D remains ambiguous. The V and J ends lost 1 base and 3 bases respectively, with 5 bases between them. Germline V gene lookup returns CDR1 LNHDA and CDR2 SQIVND (reference sequence). CDR3 length: 13 residues. The CDR3 protein is CASSIALTDTQYF. The CDR3 DNA sequence: TGTGCCAGTAGTATAGCACTTACAGATACGCAGTATTTT.

This clonotype was detected a few times. The gene calls are TRBV2 and TRBJ1-6; weak D call: TRBD1 (6 bases). The germline gives CDR1 SNHLY, CDR2 FYNNEI. The CDR3 covers 13 residues. Deletions cut 7 bases from V and 9 bases from J, with 13 bases between. CDR3 DNA: TGTGCCAGCACCCTGAGGGGGGGTTCACCCCTCCACTTT. It translates to CASTLRGGSPLHF.

The V gene is TRBV20-1, the J gene TRBJ2-3, with D uncertain. The CDR3 extends over 11 amino acids. CDR1 is DFQATT and CDR2 is SNEGSKA in the germline V gene (reference sequence). V dropped 4 bases and J dropped 4 bases, with 6 bases sitting between them. CDR3 loop: CSAKGPDTQYF. The CDR3 DNA reads TGCAGTGCTAAAGGACCAGATACGCAGTATTTT.

With regard to this clonotype: This may stem from a read error, because a much larger clone lies one nucleotide away. The rearrangement joins TRBV28 to TRBJ1-2, with a weak D call TRBD1 (5 bases). Per germline, CDR1 MDHEN and CDR2 SYDVKM. The V and J ends lost 5 bases and 8 bases respectively, with 15 bases between them. This CDR3 is 13 amino acids long. The CDR3 is CASSQSKGLGYTF. In nucleotides, the CDR3 is TGTGCCAGCAGTCAATCCAAGGGGCTCGGCTACACCTTC.

This chain connects TRBV7-2 to TRBJ2-7; 7 nucleotides agree with TRBD1. The CDR3 sequence is 15 residues long. Germline V CDR1 and CDR2: SGHTA, FQGNSA. Trimming removed 6 bases from V and 2 bases from J; junction bases left unmatched: 10. The CDR3 loop is CASRRNRDSAYEQYF. The CDR3, as DNA: TGTGCCAGCAGACGAAATAGGGACAGTGCCTACGAGCAGTACTTC. The full variable domain, rest sourced from reference TRBV7-2 and TRBJ2-7, is GAGVSQSPSNKVTEKGKDVELRCDPISGHTALYWYRQSLGQGLEFLIYFQGNSAPDKSGLPSDRFSAERTGGSVSTLTIQRTQQEDSAVYLCASRRNRDSAYEQYFGPGTRLTVT.

This chain joins TRBV4-1 and TRBJ2-7; 9 bases are shared with TRBD2. The germline CDR1 and CDR2 sequences are MGHRA and YSYEKL. The CDR3 consists of 16 residues. V shed 1 base, J shed 6 bases, and the junction held 10 bases outside the gene matches. The CDR3 sequence: CASSQVSPGTSSEQYF. The DNA for the CDR3 is TGCGCCAGCAGCCAAGTTTCCCCCGGGACTAGCTCCGAGCAGTACTTC.

Of note for this clonotype: Since a much larger clone is just one base distant, this may be a read error. V is TRBV24-1 and J is TRBJ2-5, with TRBD1 identical over 8 bases. The CDR3 is 15 amino acids. Germline V gene lookup returns CDR1 KGHDR and CDR2 SFDVKD. The CDR3 coding sequence is TGTGCCACCAATGATCCTGGACAGGGAGTAGGGACCCAGTACTTC. Its protein product is CATNDPGQGVGTQYF.